This T cell receptor (beta chain) was sequenced during a study of response to subunit inactivated influenza vaccine. MiXCR was run by TCRdb on the RT-PCR reads, yielding one entry per CDR3 protein. The sample consists of approximately 520,000 distinct CDR3 sequences, more than 15% of them appearing once. The V end lost 5 bases, the J end lost 1 base, and 17 bases lay between the germline ends. CDR3 length: 16 residues. Germline values: CDR1 LNHNV, CDR2 YYDKDF (reference sequence). In this sample, this clonotype turned up a few times. The sample consisted of CD4+ T cells sorted from PBMCs, taken less than 25 months after vaccination. The chain employs TRBV15 and TRBJ1-2; a possible D gene is TRBD1 (5 bases). The receptor was isolated from a man aged 45-69 years who received an inactivated influenza vaccine. This CDR3 is CATSRLDGTLNYGYTF. In nucleotides, the CDR3 is TGTGCCACCAGCCGCCTCGACGGGACTCTTAACTATGGCTACACCTTC.